Included here is one TCR beta chain sequence, with context. Its antigen is as yet unknown. Aged roughly 6 to 100, donors were systemically healthy Caucasians from Russia. This specimen comes from a study of blood T cells in healthy people across ages. The use of a sample-barcoded 5' primer and a J-beta primer mix characterized a second PCR of 7 to 11 cycles. In TCRdb, the 5' RACE reads were re-called with MiXCR into one record per CDR3 protein. The sample has over 600,000 distinct CDR3 sequences; 40% to 50% are singletons. General study findings and limits: Per million T cells, TCR beta diversity dropped roughly linearly as age increased.

The sample was blood. The clonotype originates from a man older than 75 in good health.

CDR3 residues: CAWSRRGGGANVLTF. For the CDR3, the DNA is TGTGCCTGGAGCCGAAGGGGAGGGGGGGCCAACGTCCTGACTTTC. This chain uses TRBV30 with TRBJ2-6, with 7 bases matching TRBD2. CDR1 is GTSNPN, CDR2 SVGIG, per germline (reference sequence). V lost 3 bases and J lost 4; bases outside the gene matches: 6. The CDR3 loop spans 15 amino acids.